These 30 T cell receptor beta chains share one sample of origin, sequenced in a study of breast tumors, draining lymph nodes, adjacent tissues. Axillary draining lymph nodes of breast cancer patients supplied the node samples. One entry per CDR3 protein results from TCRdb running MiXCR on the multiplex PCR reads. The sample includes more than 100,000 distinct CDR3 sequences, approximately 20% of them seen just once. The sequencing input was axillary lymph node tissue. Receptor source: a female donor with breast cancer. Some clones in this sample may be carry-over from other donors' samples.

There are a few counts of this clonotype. In nucleotides, the CDR3 is TGTGCCAGCAGCCTAACAGGGGGCAGGGCCTACAATGAGCAGTTCTTC. This translates into CASSLTGGRAYNEQFF. The chain is built from TRBV3-1 and TRBJ2-1; 9 nucleotides match TRBD1. Germline CDR1 is LGHDT and CDR2 is YNNKEL (reference sequence). Trimming removed 4 bases from V and 2 bases from J; junction bases left unmatched: 6. The CDR3 is 16 amino acids.

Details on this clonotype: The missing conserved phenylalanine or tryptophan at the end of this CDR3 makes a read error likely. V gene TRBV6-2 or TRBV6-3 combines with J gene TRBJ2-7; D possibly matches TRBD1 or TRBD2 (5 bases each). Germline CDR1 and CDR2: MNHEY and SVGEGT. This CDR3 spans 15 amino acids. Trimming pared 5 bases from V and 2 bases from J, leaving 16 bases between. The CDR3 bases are TGTGCCAGCAGTGCCCCGGGACGGGGCACCTACGAGCAGTACCTC. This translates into CASSAPGRGTYEQYL.

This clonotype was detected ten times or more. The CDR3 sequence is CSVEDRDSSYEQYF. CDR3 nucleotides: TGCAGCGTTGAAGACAGGGACAGCTCCTACGAGCAGTACTTC. The rearrangement links TRBV29-1 to TRBJ2-7; 7 positions agree with TRBD1. The junction had 2 bases not matched to a gene; V was cut back by 0 bases and J by 0 bases. This CDR3 is built from 14 residues. Germline lookup yields CDR1 SQVTM and CDR2 ANQGSEA.

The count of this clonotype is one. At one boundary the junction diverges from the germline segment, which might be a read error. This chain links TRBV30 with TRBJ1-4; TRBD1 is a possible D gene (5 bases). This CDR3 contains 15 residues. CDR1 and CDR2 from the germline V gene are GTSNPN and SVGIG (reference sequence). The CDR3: CAWSVRDARNEELFF. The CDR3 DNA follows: TGTGCCTGGAGTGTACGGGACGCTCGTAATGAAGAACTGTTTTTT. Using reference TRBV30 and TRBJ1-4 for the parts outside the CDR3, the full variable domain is SQTIHQWPATLVQPVGSPLSLECTVEGTSNPNLYWYRQAAGRGLQLLFYSVGIGQISSEVPQNLSASRPQDRQFILSSKKLLLSDSGFYLCAWSVRDARNEELFFGSGTQLSVL.

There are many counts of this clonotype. Here the CDR3 DNA reads TGTGCCAGCAGCCAAGATTTGGGTAGCGGAGTCTACAATGAGCAGTTCTTC. Encoded protein: CASSQDLGSGVYNEQFF. This chain connects TRBV3-1 to TRBJ2-1, with D maybe TRBD2 (6 bases). V lost 0 bases to trimming and J lost 3 bases, with 15 bases between them. Germline V gives CDR1 LGHDT, CDR2 YNNKEL (reference sequence). The CDR3 runs 17 residues.

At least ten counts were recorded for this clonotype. The CDR3 loop is CSATRGHGISYNEQFF. CDR3 bases: TGCAGTGCTACCAGAGGACACGGCATCTCCTACAATGAGCAGTTCTTC. The genes are TRBV20-1 and TRBJ2-1; D might be TRBD1 (5 bases). Germline lookup yields CDR1 DFQATT and CDR2 SNEGSKA (reference sequence). V lost 4 bases and J lost 0, with 16 bases in between. The CDR3 is 16 residues long.

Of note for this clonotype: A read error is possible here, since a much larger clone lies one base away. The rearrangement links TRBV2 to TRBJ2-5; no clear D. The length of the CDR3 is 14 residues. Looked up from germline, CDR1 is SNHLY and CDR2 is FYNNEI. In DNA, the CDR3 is TGTGTCAGCAATAGACTCCTGAATCAAGAGACCCAGTACTTC. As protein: CVSNRLLNQETQYF.

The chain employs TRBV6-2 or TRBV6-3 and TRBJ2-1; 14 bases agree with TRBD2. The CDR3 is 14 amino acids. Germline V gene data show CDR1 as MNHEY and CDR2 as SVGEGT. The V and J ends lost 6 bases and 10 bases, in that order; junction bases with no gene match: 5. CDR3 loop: CASRGLAGVLEQFF. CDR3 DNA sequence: TGTGCCAGCAGGGGACTAGCGGGAGTTTTGGAGCAGTTCTTC.

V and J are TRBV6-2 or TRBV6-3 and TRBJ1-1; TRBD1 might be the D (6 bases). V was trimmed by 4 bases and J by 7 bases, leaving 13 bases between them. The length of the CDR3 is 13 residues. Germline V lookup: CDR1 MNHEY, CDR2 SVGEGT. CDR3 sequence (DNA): TGTGCCAGCAGTTTAAGGTGGACAGTTGAAGCTTTCTTT. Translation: CASSLRWTVEAFF.

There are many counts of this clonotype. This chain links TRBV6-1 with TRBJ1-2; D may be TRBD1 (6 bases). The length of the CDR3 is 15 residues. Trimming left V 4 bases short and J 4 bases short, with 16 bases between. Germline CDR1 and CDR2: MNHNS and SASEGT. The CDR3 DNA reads TGTGCCAGCAGTGTTCAGGGGCAAGGAGGCTATGGCTACACCTTC. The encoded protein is CASSVQGQGGYGYTF.

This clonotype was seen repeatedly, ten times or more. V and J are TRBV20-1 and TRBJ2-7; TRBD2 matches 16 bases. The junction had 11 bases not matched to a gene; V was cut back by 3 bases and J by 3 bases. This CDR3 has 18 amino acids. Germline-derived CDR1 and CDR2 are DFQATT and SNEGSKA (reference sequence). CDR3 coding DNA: TGCAGTGCTAGGGGGACTAGCGGGAGGGATGTCTCATACTACGAGCAGTACTTC. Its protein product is CSARGTSGRDVSYYEQYF.

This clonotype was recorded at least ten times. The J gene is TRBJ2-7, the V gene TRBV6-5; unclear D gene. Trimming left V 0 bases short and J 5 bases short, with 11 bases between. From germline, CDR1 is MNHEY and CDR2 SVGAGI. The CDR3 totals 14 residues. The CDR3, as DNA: TGTGCCAGCAGTTACTCGAAAAGTTCCAACGAGCAGTACTTC. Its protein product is CASSYSKSSNEQYF.

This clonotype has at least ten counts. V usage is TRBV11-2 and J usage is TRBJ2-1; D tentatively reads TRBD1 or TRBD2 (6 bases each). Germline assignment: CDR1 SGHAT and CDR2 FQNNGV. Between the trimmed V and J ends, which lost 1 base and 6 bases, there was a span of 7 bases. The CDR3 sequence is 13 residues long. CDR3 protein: CASSLGGANEQFF. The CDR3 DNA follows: TGTGCCAGCAGCTTAGGGGGGGCCAATGAGCAGTTCTTC. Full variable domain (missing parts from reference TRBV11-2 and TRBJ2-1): EAGVAQSPRYKIIEKRQSVAFWCNPISGHATLYWYQQILGQGPKLLIQFQNNGVVDDSQLPKDRFSAERLKGVDSTLKIQPAKLEDSAVYLCASSLGGANEQFFGPGTRLTVL.

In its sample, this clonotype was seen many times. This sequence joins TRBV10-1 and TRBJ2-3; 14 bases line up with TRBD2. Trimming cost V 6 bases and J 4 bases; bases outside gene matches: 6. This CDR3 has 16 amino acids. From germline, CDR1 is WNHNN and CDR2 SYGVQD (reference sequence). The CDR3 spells CASSPGTSGRADTQYF. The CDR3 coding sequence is TGCGCCAGCAGCCCCGGGACTAGCGGGAGAGCAGATACGCAGTATTTT.

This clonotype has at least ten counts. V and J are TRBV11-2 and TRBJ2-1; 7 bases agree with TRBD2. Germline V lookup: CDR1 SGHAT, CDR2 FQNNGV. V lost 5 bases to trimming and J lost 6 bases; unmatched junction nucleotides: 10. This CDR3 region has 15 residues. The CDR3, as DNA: TGTGCCAGCAGCGCTGGGAGGGCCTCCCGCAATGAGCAGTTCTTC. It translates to CASSAGRASRNEQFF.

This CDR3 is CASSRFADNEQFF. CDR3 sequence (DNA): TGTGCCAGCAGCCGCTTCGCCGACAATGAGCAGTTCTTC. The chain recombines TRBV11-3 with TRBJ2-1; D is unresolved. Germline V CDR1 and CDR2: SGHNT, YENEEA. The CDR3 contains 13 residues. V dropped 5 bases and J dropped 5 bases, with 10 bases sitting between them.

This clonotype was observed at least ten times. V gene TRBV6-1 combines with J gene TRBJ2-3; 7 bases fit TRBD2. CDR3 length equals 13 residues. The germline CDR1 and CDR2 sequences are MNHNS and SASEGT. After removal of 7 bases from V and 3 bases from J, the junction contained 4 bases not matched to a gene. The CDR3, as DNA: TGTGCCAGCACCGGACTAGTTACAGATACGCAGTATTTT. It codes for CASTGLVTDTQYF.

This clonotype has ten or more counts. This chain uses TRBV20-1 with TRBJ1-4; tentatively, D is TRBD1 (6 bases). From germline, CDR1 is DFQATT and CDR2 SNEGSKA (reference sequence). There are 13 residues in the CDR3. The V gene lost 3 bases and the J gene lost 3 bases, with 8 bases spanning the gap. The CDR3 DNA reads TGCAGTGCTAGGCGACAGGCTAATGAAAAACTGTTTTTT. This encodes CSARRQANEKLFF.

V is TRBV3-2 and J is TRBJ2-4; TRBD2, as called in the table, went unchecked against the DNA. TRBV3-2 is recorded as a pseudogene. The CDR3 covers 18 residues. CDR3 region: CASSQDGLAGLAKNIQYF. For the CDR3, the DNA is TGTGCCAGCAGCCAAGATGGGCTAGCGGGGTTAGCCAAAAACATTCAGTACTTC.

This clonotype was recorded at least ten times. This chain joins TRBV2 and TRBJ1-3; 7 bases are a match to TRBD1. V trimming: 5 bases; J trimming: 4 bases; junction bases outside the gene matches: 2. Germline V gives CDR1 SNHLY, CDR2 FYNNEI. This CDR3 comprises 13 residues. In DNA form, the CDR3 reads TGTGCCAGCAGTACAGGGGTGGGAAACACCATATATTTT. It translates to CASSTGVGNTIYF.

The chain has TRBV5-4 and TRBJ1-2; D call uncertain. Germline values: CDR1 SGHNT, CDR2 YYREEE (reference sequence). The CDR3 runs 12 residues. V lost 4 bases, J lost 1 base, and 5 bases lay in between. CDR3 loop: CASSPDNYGYTF. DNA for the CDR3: TGTGCCAGCAGCCCAGATAACTATGGCTACACCTTC.

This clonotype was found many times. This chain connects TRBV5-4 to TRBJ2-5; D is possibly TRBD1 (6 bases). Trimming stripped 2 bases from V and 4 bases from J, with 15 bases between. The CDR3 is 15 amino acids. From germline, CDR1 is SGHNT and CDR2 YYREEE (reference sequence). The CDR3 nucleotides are TGTGCCAGCAGCTTTACCGGGACATCGGCAGAGACCCAGTACTTC. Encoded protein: CASSFTGTSAETQYF. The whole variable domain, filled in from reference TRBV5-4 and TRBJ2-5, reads ETGVTQSPTHLIKTRGQQVTLRCSSQSGHNTVSWYQQALGQGPQFIFQYYREEENGRGNFPPRFSGLQFPNYSSELNVNALELDDSALYLCASSFTGTSAETQYFGPGTRLLVL.

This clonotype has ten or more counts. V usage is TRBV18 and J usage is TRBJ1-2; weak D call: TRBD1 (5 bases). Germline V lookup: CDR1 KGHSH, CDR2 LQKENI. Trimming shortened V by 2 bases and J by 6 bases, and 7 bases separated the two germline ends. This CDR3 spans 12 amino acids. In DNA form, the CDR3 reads TGTGCCAGCTCACCAGGGACGGATGGCTACACCTTC. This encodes CASSPGTDGYTF.

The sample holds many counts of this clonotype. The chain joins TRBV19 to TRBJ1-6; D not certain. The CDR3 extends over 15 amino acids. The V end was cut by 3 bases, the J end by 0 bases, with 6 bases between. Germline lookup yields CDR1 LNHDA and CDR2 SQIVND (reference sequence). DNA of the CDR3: TGTGCCAGTAGTATGTTGAGCTCCTATAATTCACCCCTCCACTTT. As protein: CASSMLSSYNSPLHF. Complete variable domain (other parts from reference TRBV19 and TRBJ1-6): DGGITQSPKYLFRKEGQNVTLSCEQNLNHDAMYWYRQDPGQGLRLIYYSQIVNDFQKGDIAEGYSVSREKKESFPLTVTSAQKNPTAFYLCASSMLSSYNSPLHFGNGTRLTVT.

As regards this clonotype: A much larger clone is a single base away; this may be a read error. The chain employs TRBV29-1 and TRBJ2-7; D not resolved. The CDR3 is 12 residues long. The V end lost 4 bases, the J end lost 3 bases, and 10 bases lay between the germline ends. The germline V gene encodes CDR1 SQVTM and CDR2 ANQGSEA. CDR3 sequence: CSVGPEDYEQYF. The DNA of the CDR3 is TGCAGCGTTGGTCCAGAGGACTACGAGCAGTACTTC.

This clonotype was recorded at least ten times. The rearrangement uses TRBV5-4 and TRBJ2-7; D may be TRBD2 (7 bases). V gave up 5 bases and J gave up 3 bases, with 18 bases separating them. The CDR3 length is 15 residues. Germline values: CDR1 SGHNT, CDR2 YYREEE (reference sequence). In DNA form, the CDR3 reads TGTGCCAGCAGTGGGGGGCTAGCGGACCTCTACGAGCAGTACTTC. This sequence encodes CASSGGLADLYEQYF.

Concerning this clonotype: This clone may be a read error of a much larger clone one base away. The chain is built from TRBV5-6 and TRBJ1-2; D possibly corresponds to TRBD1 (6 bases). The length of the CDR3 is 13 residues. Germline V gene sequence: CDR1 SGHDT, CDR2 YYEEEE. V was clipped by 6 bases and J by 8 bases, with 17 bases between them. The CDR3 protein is CASTQTGPSGYTF. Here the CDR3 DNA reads TGTGCCAGCACCCAGACAGGACCTTCGGGCTACACCTTC. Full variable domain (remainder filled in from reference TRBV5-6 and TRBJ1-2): DAGVTQSPTHLIKTRGQQVTLRCSPKSGHDTVSWYQQALGQGPQFIFQYYEEEERQRGNFPDRFSGHQFPNYSSELNVNALLLGDSALYLCASTQTGPSGYTFGSGTRLTVV.

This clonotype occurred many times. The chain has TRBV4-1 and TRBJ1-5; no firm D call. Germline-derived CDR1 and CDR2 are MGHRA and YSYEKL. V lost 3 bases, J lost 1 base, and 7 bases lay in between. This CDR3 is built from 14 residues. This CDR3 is CASSQSVSNQPQHF. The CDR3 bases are TGCGCCAGCAGCCAGAGCGTAAGCAATCAGCCCCAGCATTTT.

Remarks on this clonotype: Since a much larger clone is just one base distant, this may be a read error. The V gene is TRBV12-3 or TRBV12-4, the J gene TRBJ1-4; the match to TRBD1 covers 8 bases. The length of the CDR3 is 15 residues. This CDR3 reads CASSLEDRAKEKLVF. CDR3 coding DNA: TGTGCCAGCAGTTTAGAGGACAGGGCCAAGGAAAAACTGGTTTTT.

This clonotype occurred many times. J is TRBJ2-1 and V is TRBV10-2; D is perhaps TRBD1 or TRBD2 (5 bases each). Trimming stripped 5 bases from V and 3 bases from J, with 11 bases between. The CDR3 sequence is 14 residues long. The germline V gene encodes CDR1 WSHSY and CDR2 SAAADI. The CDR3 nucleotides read TGCGCCAGCAGTAAGGGACCCAGCTACAATGAGCAGTTCTTC. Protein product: CASSKGPSYNEQFF.